The 25 T cell receptor beta chains reported below all come from one sample, sequenced in a study of cytotoxic CD8 clonotypes in ibrutinib-treated CLL (dated by TCRdb to about 2021). The sample's time point, from its label and the paper: about a year on ibrutinib. The library came from the immunoSEQ multiplex PCR assay. TCRdb provides this immuneACCESS table in a form limited to in-frame rearrangements. Some clones are lacking; in checked studies, under half of them reflect an unresolved V gene, and why the rest are absent is not known. The sample yields 130,000 to 150,000 clones; less than 95% were counted once. Jointly, the top ten make up approximately 10% of the sample. The sequenced sample was PBMCs, obtained after 12 months of ibrutinib treatment. These receptors all come from a human donor with chronic lymphocytic leukemia.

The chain's CDR3 is CSAEIGTGDNSGANVLTF. CDR3 DNA sequence: TGCAGCGCTGAGATAGGGACAGGCGACAACTCTGGGGCCAACGTCCTGACTTTC. The genes are TRBV29-1 and TRBJ2-6, with TRBD1 identical over 8 bases. Germline CDR1 and CDR2: SQVTM and ANQGSEA. This CDR3 spans 18 amino acids. The J segment lost 0 bases and the V segment lost 7 bases, leaving 14 bases of the junction unmatched.

The chain couples TRBV7-3 to TRBJ1-5; the D is unclear. Germline-derived CDR1 and CDR2 are SGHTA and FQGTGA. Trimming stripped 2 bases from V and 9 bases from J, with 14 bases between. The CDR3 extends over 14 amino acids. CDR3 region: CASSLSGYQRPQHF. The DNA for the CDR3 is TGTGCCAGCAGCTTATCCGGGTATCAGCGGCCCCAGCATTTT. The full variable domain, rest sourced from reference TRBV7-3 and TRBJ1-5, is GAGVSQTPSNKVTEKGKYVELRCDPISGHTALYWYRQSLGQGPEFLIYFQGTGAADDSGLPNDRFFAVRPEGSVSTLKIQRTERGDSAVYLCASSLSGYQRPQHFGDGTRLSIL.

The chain links TRBV28 to TRBJ2-7; D is undetermined. CDR1 is MDHEN, CDR2 SYDVKM, per germline. V lost 3 bases and J 4 bases, leaving 10 bases between the germline ends. This CDR3 has 13 residues. CDR3 loop: CASSLSESYEQYF. The CDR3 DNA follows: TGTGCCAGCAGTTTGAGCGAGTCATACGAGCAGTACTTC.

The chain links TRBV30 to TRBJ2-7, with 9 nucleotides matching TRBD1. There are 12 residues in the CDR3. CDR1 and CDR2 from the germline V gene are GTSNPN and SVGIG (reference sequence). CDR3 sequence reads: CAGGTGSYEQYF. DNA of the CDR3: TGTGCGGGGGGGACAGGGAGCTACGAGCAGTACTTC.

V is TRBV18 and J is TRBJ2-3; the match to TRBD2 covers 10 bases. CDR1 KGHSH and CDR2 LQKENI come from the germline V gene. The trim removed 4 bases at V and 4 bases at J, leaving 5 bases unmatched. The CDR3 covers 15 residues. The CDR3 coding sequence is TGTGCCAGCTCACTTCCTAGCGGGAGCCCAGATACGCAGTATTTT. Translation gives CASSLPSGSPDTQYF.

This clone was counted once. CDR3 residues: CATSPVETNSYEQYF. DNA of the CDR3: TGTGCCACCAGCCCAGTCGAAACAAATTCCTACGAGCAGTACTTC. The chain combines TRBV15 with TRBJ2-7, with D hard to call. Trimming took 5 bases from V and 1 from J, leaving 15 bases between them. The CDR3 has 15 amino acids. Germline V gene lookup returns CDR1 LNHNV and CDR2 YYDKDF (reference sequence).

The chain has TRBV28 and TRBJ1-1, with 10 positions matching TRBD1. This CDR3 comprises 13 residues. Looked up from germline, CDR1 is MDHEN and CDR2 is SYDVKM. The V and J ends lost 10 bases and 5 bases, in that order; junction bases with no gene match: 7. CDR3 DNA: TGTGCCACAGATCGACAGGGGGCAACTGAAGCTTTCTTT. This encodes CATDRQGATEAFF.

The chain has TRBV28 and TRBJ2-1; D might be TRBD2 (5 bases). The V and J ends lost 5 bases and 10 bases respectively, with 15 bases between them. CDR1 MDHEN and CDR2 SYDVKM come from the germline V gene. The CDR3 spans 13 residues. CDR3 region: CASSHGLMPEQFF. For the CDR3, the DNA is TGTGCCAGCAGTCACGGACTGATGCCGGAGCAGTTCTTC.

The J gene is TRBJ1-1, the V gene TRBV5-1; D gene unclear. The CDR3 is made up of 12 amino acids. The V and J ends lost 2 bases and 7 bases respectively, with 9 bases between them. Germline lookup yields CDR1 SGHRS and CDR2 YFSETQ. In DNA, the CDR3 is TGCGCCAGCAGCTTAGGTAGTAATGAAGCTTTCTTT. Its protein is CASSLGSNEAFF.

The CDR3 nucleotides read TGCGCCAGCAGCGCGGTAACGCCCGACAGCTTTAATGAAAAACTGTTTTTT. It is translated as CASSAVTPDSFNEKLFF. The chain is built from TRBV5-1 and TRBJ1-4; TRBD1 is a possible D gene (5 bases). The CDR3 is 17 residues long. The V end was cut by 4 bases, the J end by 4 bases, with 20 bases between. Germline CDR1 SGHRS, CDR2 YFSETQ.

V usage is TRBV7-3 and J usage is TRBJ2-1, with TRBD2 matching over 8 bases. The CDR3 length is 15 residues. The V and J ends lost 5 bases and 9 bases, in that order; junction bases with no gene match: 12. CDR1 is SGHTA, CDR2 FQGTGA, per germline. The CDR3 coding sequence is TGTGCCAGCAGCCCCCGCTTAGCGGGATATTTTGAGCAGTTCTTC. Protein sequence: CASSPRLAGYFEQFF.

This sequence joins TRBV7-2 and TRBJ1-4; D ambiguous. With 5 bases removed from V and 2 bases from J, the gap between germline ends came to 12 bases. This CDR3 region has 15 residues. The germline V gene encodes CDR1 SGHTA and CDR2 FQGNSA. For the CDR3, the DNA is TGTGCCAGCAGCCCCCCGAGGGAGACTAATGAAAAACTGTTTTTT. Its protein is CASSPPRETNEKLFF. The whole variable domain, remainder taken from reference TRBV7-2 and TRBJ1-4, is GAGVSQSPSNKVTEKGKDVELRCDPISGHTALYWYRQSLGQGLEFLIYFQGNSAPDKSGLPSDRFSAERTGGSVSTLTIQRTQQEDSAVYLCASSPPRETNEKLFFGSGTQLSVL.

The chain combines TRBV11-3 with TRBJ2-2; D unclear. Deletions cut 3 bases from V and 4 bases from J, with 6 bases between. The CDR3 is 13 amino acids. The germline CDR1 and CDR2 sequences are SGHNT and YENEEA. The CDR3 coding sequence is TGTGCCAGCAGCTTTAACCCCACCGGGGAGCTGTTTTTT. Translating it yields CASSFNPTGELFF. The full variable domain, completed using reference TRBV11-3 and TRBJ2-2, is EAGVVQSPRYKIIEKKQPVAFWCNPISGHNTLYWYLQNLGQGPELLIRYENEEAVDDSQLPKDRFSAERLKGVDSTLKIQPAELGDSAVYLCASSFNPTGELFFGEGSRLTVL.

This chain connects TRBV5-1 to TRBJ2-5; 8 nucleotides line up with TRBD1. The CDR3 length is 14 residues. Germline CDR1 is SGHRS and CDR2 is YFSETQ. With 2 bases clipped from V and 4 bases from J, the junction kept 4 bases outside the gene matches. The CDR3 DNA sequence: TGCGCCAGCAGCTTCGGACAGGGTGGAGAGACCCAGTACTTC. This translates into CASSFGQGGETQYF.

The rearrangement links TRBV18 to TRBJ1-2; no definite D call. CDR1 is KGHSH, CDR2 LQKENI, per germline. The length of the CDR3 is 15 residues. V was pared by 3 bases and J by 2 bases, with 13 bases between. The chain's CDR3 is CASSPAGPVNYGYTF. DNA for the CDR3: TGTGCCAGCTCACCGGCCGGCCCGGTCAACTATGGCTACACCTTC. Full variable domain (outside the CDR3, taken from reference TRBV18 and TRBJ1-2): NAGVMQNPRHLVRRRGQEARLRCSPMKGHSHVYWYRQLPEEGLKFMVYLQKENIIDESGMPKERFSAEFPKEGPSILRIQQVVRGDSAAYFCASSPAGPVNYGYTFGSGTRLTVV.

The CDR3 reads CASSFLGNEQFF. CDR3 in DNA: TGTGCCAGCAGCTTTTTAGGGAATGAGCAGTTCTTC. The gene calls are TRBV11-1 and TRBJ2-1; D is undetermined. The CDR3 spans 12 residues. V lost 3 bases and J lost 7, with 7 bases in between. Germline CDR1 and CDR2: SGHAT and FQDESV (reference sequence). Using reference TRBV11-1 and TRBJ2-1 for the parts outside the CDR3, the full variable domain is EAEVAQSPRYKITEKSQAVAFWCDPISGHATLYWYRQILGQGPELLVQFQDESVVDDSQLPKDRFSAERLKGVDSTLKIQPAELGDSAMYLCASSFLGNEQFFGPGTRLTVL.

The chain recombines TRBV19 with TRBJ1-5; weak D call: TRBD1 (6 bases). This CDR3 spans 14 amino acids. Per the germline V gene, CDR1 is LNHDA and CDR2 is SQIVND (reference sequence). The ends were cut back, 4 bases at V and 6 bases at J, with 13 bases in the middle. The DNA for the CDR3 is TGTGCCAGTAGTAACACAGGGCAGGGTCAGCCCCAGCATTTT. Amino acid sequence: CASSNTGQGQPQHF.

The chain is built from TRBV4-2 and TRBJ2-7, with TRBD1 matching over 7 bases. This CDR3 contains 16 residues. CDR1 and CDR2 (germline): LGHNA, YNFKEQ. With V trimmed by 0 bases and J by 0 bases, 5 bases remained unmatched. CDR3 amino acids: CASSQDYGTVSYEQYF. As DNA, the CDR3 is TGTGCCAGCAGCCAAGATTACGGGACAGTCTCCTACGAGCAGTACTTC.

This chain uses TRBV6-6 with TRBJ2-7, with D tentatively TRBD2 (5 bases). CDR1 and CDR2 (germline): MNHNY, SVGAGI (reference sequence). This CDR3 region has 14 residues. V lost 5 bases and J 6 bases, leaving 17 bases between the germline ends. In DNA form, the CDR3 reads TGTGCCAGCAGTCAGGACTCACGGTGGGTCGAGCAGTACTTC. Its protein is CASSQDSRWVEQYF.

The chain recombines TRBV27 with TRBJ2-3; D is unclear. CDR3 length: 12 amino acids. CDR1 MNHEY and CDR2 SMNVEV come from the germline V gene (reference sequence). V gave up 2 bases and J gave up 5 bases, with 5 bases separating them. The CDR3 DNA is TGTGCCAGCAGTTTAGGTGGAGATACGCAGTATTTT. Protein sequence: CASSLGGDTQYF.

V gene TRBV27 combines with J gene TRBJ1-5; no clear D gene. Germline V gives CDR1 MNHEY, CDR2 SMNVEV (reference sequence). The CDR3 sequence is 14 residues long. Deletions cut 7 bases from V and 3 bases from J, with 13 bases between. CDR3: CASTKDGSNQPQHF. The DNA for the CDR3 is TGTGCCAGCACCAAGGACGGCTCCAATCAGCCCCAGCATTTT.

This sequence joins TRBV7-2 and TRBJ2-1; 10 nucleotides line up with TRBD2. CDR3 length: 14 amino acids. With V trimmed by 3 bases and J by 7 bases, 3 bases remained unmatched. From germline, CDR1 is SGHTA and CDR2 FQGNSA. The CDR3 is CASSFGTSDNEQFF. CDR3 sequence (DNA): TGTGCCAGCAGCTTCGGGACTAGCGATAATGAGCAGTTCTTC. Drawing the rest from reference TRBV7-2 and TRBJ2-1, the complete variable domain is GAGVSQSPSNKVTEKGKDVELRCDPISGHTALYWYRQSLGQGLEFLIYFQGNSAPDKSGLPSDRFSAERTGGSVSTLTIQRTQQEDSAVYLCASSFGTSDNEQFFGPGTRLTVL.

The CDR3 region has the DNA TGTGCCAGCAGGCCGGGCCAGGGCTACGAGCAGTACTTC. This encodes CASRPGQGYEQYF. The J gene is TRBJ2-7, the V gene TRBV5-4, with D possibly matching TRBD1 (5 bases). Germline V gene lookup returns CDR1 SGHNT and CDR2 YYREEE (reference sequence). This CDR3 is 13 amino acids long. V gave up 5 bases and J gave up 3 bases, with 12 bases separating them.

The chain recombines TRBV19 with TRBJ1-2; possible D gene TRBD1, 5 bases. The V end lost 9 bases, the J end lost 1 base, and 18 bases lay between the germline ends. Germline values: CDR1 LNHDA, CDR2 SQIVND (reference sequence). The CDR3 is 15 amino acids. Here the CDR3 DNA reads TGTGCCAGCCAAGGGGAGGAGTTCCTTAACTATGGCTACACCTTC. Amino acids: CASQGEEFLNYGYTF.

The chain employs TRBV19 and TRBJ1-2; 10 bases align to TRBD1. CDR1 and CDR2 (germline): LNHDA, SQIVND (reference sequence). V gave up 4 bases and J gave up 5 bases; unmatched junction bases: 7. This CDR3 is built from 15 residues. CDR3 amino acids: CASSNQDRGAYGYTF. CDR3 nucleotide sequence: TGTGCCAGTAGTAACCAGGACAGGGGGGCTTATGGCTACACCTTC.